This entry features one T cell receptor (beta chain) sequence. The data originate from a study of CD4+ T cells in melanoma. V gave up 5 bases and J gave up 6 bases; unmatched junction bases: 7. The CDR3 covers 13 residues. Germline lookup yields CDR1 MNHNS and CDR2 SASEGT. Assay: immunoSEQ multiplex PCR; the TCRdb copy retains only in-frame clones and omits some. Altogether about 11,000 clones are present, around 70% being singletons, with the ten largest covering 13% to 15%. Sequenced sample: cells from a culture (not recorded whether cultured in vitro). The clonotype originates from a human donor with melanoma. This rearrangement joins TRBV6-1 to TRBJ2-7; 7 positions match TRBD1. The CDR3 spells CASSLHHRGEQYF. The CDR3 coding sequence is TGTGCCAGCAGTCTCCACCACAGGGGCGAGCAGTACTTC.